Included here is one TCR beta chain sequence, with context. Its antigen is as yet unknown. Only one heparinised blood draw was taken per donor, and its volume averaged approximately 0.11 L. The germline gives CDR1 GTSNPN, CDR2 SVGIG (reference sequence). CDR3 length: 13 residues. The ends lost 5 bases at V and 11 bases at J; junction bases unmatched: 14. The data stem from a study of beta chain features in type 1 diabetes. Looking at the study overall: Comparable age, gender and cell yields were observed in patients relative to healthy donors.

Study-level results: Patients with type 1 diabetes carried fewer insertions and had more deletions at their VDJ junctions. Researchers report that Type 1 diabetes patients had moderately but significantly shorter TCRB CDR3s across all four CD4+ subsets. TCRB rearrangement may or may not be influenced by HLA type; here this remained unresolved.

Sequenced material consisted of expressed TCRB transcripts (all of the isolated RNA was reverse transcribed). Generated by immunoSEQ multiplex PCR, the TCRdb table keeps only in-frame clones and is missing some. The sample lists 140,000 to 150,000 clones, less than 15% seen once, with under 1.5% in the top ten. The clonotype originates from a man aged 18 to 29 with type 1 diabetes. Sequenced: central memory CD4+ T cells from blood. This sequence joins TRBV30 and TRBJ1-1; 7 bases map to TRBD1. Here the CDR3 DNA reads TGTGCCTGGGCATTACAGGGGATCCCCTGGGCTTTCTTT. This codes for CAWALQGIPWAFF.